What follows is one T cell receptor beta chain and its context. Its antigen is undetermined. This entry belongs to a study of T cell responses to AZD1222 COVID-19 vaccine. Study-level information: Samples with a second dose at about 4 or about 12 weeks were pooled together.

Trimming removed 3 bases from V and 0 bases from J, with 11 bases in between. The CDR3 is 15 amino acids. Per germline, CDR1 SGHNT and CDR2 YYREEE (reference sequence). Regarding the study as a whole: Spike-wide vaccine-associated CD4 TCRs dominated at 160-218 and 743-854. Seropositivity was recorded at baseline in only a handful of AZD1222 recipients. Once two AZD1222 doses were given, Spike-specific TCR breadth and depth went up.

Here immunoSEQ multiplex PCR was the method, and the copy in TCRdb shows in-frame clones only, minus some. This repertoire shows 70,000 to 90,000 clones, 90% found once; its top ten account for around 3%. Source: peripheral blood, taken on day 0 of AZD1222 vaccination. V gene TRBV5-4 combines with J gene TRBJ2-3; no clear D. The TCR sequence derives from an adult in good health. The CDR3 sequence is CASSSTSRSTDTQYF. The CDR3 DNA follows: TGTGCCAGCAGCTCGACATCGAGAAGCACAGATACGCAGTATTTT.